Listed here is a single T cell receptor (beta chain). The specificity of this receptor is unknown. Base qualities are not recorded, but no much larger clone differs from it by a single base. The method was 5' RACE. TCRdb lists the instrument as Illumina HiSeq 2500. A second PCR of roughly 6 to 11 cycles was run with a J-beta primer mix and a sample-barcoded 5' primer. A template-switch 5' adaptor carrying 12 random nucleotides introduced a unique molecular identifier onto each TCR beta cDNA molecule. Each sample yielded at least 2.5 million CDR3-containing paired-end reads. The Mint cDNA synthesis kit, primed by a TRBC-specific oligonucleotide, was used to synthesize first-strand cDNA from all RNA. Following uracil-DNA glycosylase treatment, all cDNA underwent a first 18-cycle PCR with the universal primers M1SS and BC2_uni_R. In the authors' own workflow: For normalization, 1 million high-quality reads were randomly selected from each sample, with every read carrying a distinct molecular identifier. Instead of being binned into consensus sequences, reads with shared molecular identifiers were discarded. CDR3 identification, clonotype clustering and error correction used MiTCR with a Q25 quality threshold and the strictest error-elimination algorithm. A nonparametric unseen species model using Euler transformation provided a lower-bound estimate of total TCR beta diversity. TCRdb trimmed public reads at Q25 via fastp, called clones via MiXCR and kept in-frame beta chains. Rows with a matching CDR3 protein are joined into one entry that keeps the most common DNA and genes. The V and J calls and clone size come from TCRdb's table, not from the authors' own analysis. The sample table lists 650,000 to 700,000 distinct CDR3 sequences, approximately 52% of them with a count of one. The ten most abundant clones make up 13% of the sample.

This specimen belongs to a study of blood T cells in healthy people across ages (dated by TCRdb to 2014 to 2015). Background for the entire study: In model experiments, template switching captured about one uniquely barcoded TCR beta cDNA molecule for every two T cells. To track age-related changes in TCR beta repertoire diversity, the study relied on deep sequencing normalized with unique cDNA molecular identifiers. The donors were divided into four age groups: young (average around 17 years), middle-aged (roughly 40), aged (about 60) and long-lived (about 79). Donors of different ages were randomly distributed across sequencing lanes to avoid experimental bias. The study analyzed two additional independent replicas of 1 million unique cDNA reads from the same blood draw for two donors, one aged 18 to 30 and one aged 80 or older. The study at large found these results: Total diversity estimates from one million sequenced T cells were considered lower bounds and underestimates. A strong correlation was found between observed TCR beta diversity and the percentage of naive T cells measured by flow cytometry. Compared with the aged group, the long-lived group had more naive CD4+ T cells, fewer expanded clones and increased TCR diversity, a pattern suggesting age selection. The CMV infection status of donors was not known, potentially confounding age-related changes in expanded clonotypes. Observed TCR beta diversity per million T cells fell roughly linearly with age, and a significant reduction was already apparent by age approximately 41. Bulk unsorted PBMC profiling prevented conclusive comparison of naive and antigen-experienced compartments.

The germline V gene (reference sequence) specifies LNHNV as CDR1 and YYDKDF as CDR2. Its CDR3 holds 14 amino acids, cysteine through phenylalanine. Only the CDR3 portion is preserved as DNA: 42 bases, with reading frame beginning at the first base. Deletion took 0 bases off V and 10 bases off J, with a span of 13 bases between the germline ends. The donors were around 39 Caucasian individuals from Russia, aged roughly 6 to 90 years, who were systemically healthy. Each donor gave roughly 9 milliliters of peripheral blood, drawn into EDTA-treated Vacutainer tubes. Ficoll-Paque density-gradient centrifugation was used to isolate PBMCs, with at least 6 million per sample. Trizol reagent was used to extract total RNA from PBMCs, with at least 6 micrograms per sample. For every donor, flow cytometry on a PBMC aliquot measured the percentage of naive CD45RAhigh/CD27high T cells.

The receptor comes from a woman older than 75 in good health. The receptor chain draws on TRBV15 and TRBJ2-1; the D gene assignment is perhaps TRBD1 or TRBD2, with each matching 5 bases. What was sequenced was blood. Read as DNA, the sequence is TGTGCCACCAGCAGAGATCTTATGAGGGACGAGCAGTTCTTC. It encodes CATSRDLMRDEQFF.